This T cell receptor beta chain stems from a study of T cells in Graves' hyperthyroidism and ophthalmopathy. Study-level findings and limits: It was a median about 6 months before onset that the model predicted ophthalmopathy.

This clonotype occurred many times. Its antigen is not identified. Trimming cost V 6 bases and J 5 bases; bases outside gene matches: 5. Germline values: CDR1 MDHEN, CDR2 SYDVKM. The CDR3 loop spans 15 amino acids. It was RNA transcripts that yielded the amplified TCR beta CDR3 regions. A set of HTBI primers served as the primers for a first-round RT-PCR of the TCR CDR3. Each CDR3 protein is one row after TCRdb ran MiXCR on the multiplex PCR reads. The table includes about 620,000 distinct CDR3 sequences, around 15% detected once. The authors deemed Graves' hyperthyroidism stable absent ophthalmopathy progression within 18 months.

V and J are TRBV28 and TRBJ2-3; 13 nucleotides align to TRBD2. Sequencing was carried out using blood. This clonotype originated in a woman aged 25 to 39 with Graves' hyperthyroidism. This CDR3 is CASSRLAGGRDTQYF. DNA of the CDR3: TGTGCCAGCAGCCGACTAGCGGGAGGCAGAGATACGCAGTATTTT. Complete variable domain (other parts from reference TRBV28 and TRBJ2-3): DVKVTQSSRYLVKRTGEKVFLECVQDMDHENMFWYRQDPGLGLRLIYFSYDVKMKEKGDIPEGYSVSREKKERFSLILESASTNQTSMYLCASSRLAGGRDTQYFGPGTRLTVL.